This T cell receptor beta chain was observed in a study of T cells in Graves' hyperthyroidism and ophthalmopathy. The CDR3 sequence is 13 residues long. Trimming pared 4 bases from V and 1 base from J, leaving 7 bases between. Germline values: CDR1 KGHSH, CDR2 LQKENI. RNA transcripts served as the template for amplifying TCR beta CDR3 regions. HTBI primers were used for first-round RT-PCR of the TCR CDR3. TCRdb re-analysed the multiplex PCR reads in MiXCR, keeping a single row per CDR3 protein. The table has 450,000 to 700,000 distinct CDR3 sequences, around 42% seen once. In its sample, this clonotype was seen many times. Clinical symptoms, serum thyroxine and TRAb, thyroid ultrasound and orbital computed tomography were used for the diagnoses.

The sequence derives from an adult woman with Graves' disease, either hyperthyroidism or ophthalmopathy (not recorded which). The chain couples TRBV18 to TRBJ1-1, with D uncertain. The sequencing sample was made of peripheral blood or thyroid tissue (not recorded which). The CDR3 sequence is CASSRDENTEAFF. CDR3 DNA: TGTGCCAGCTCACGTGATGAGAACACTGAAGCTTTCTTT.